This T cell receptor (beta chain) is drawn from a study of blood T cell repertoires in COVID-19. Whole-study context: COVID-19 samples from acute and convalescent phases originated in the United States, Italy and Spain. The analysed material was cDNA or gDNA that came from T cells, B-cell-depleted T cells, or PBMCs.

The CDR3 covers 19 residues. In the original processing: Quantification of nucleated cells was approximated via reference gene primer amplification. Clones were read by immunoSEQ multiplex PCR, and TCRdb kept only the in-frame ones, dropping some. V, J and clone size derive from that table, while D and trimming were established from the DNA sequence. The repertoire holds 43,000 or so clones, with approximately 86% as singletons. This receptor was identified in a man aged 55 to 69 with active COVID-19. Sequencing was carried out using peripheral blood. The genes are TRBV21-1 and TRBJ1-4; TRBD1 was called by the table and not checked on the DNA. TRBV21-1 is an annotated pseudogene. The CDR3 loop reads CASSKGTTGVSGINEKLFF. CDR3 nucleotide sequence: TGTGCCAGCAGCAAAGGCACCACAGGGGTTTCAGGCATTAATGAAAAACTGTTTTTT.